Listed here is a single T cell receptor (beta chain). Its target is unknown. The data stem from a study of cytomegalovirus exposure and HLA in healthy donors. Looking at the study overall: The 120 validation repertoires used the same platform as the 550 to 850 first-cohort repertoires (as reported by a later analysis).

Points from the study as a whole: Most TCR sequences were rare, but some public TCRs occurred in many donors. A later analysis found first-cohort TCR clusters tended to co-occur in the approximately 120 validation repertoires. Cytomegalovirus association was listed for 164 TCR beta chains.

Profiled with immunoSEQ multiplex PCR; TCRdb holds only in-frame clones, not every one. This sample has approximately 60,000 clones, with around nine tenths found just once. Germline V lookup: CDR1 LNHNV, CDR2 YYDKDF (reference sequence). This CDR3 spans 16 amino acids. With V trimmed by 7 bases and J by 3 bases, 11 bases remained unmatched. The specimen was PBMCs. This TCR derives from a young man in good health and CMV-seronegative. The chain employs TRBV15 and TRBJ1-4, with 7 nucleotides matching TRBD1. The CDR3 region is CATKTEPGQSNEKLFF. DNA of the CDR3: TGTGCCACCAAAACGGAGCCGGGACAGTCTAATGAAAAACTGTTTTTT.